A selection of T cell receptor beta chains follows, all from one sample in a study of T cell repertoires in cytomegalovirus infection. No antigen has been assigned to these receptors. TCRdb analysed the reads with MiXCR anew, one entry per CDR3 protein. In the table there are around 800,000 distinct CDR3 sequences, around a third of which are singletons. Sequencing was performed on cultured CD8+ T cells from PBMCs, taken from culture after CMV antigen stimulation. The receptors here all came from a human donor in good health (CMV status not recorded). Some clones in this sample may be carry-over from other donors' samples. Each CDR3 is given with its conserved first and last residue. Fields, in order: clone size, CDR3 length, J gene, V gene, D gene, CDR3 DNA, CDR3 protein. A D gene is named only where the DNA matches it firmly. Clone size is given for some rows only: seen once, a few or many times, or a class if the clone is expanded.

abundance: few
len: 17
j_gene: TRBJ2-2
v_gene: TRBV25-1
d_gene: -
CDR3nt: TGTGCCAGCAGTGAATATTTCACCGAGGCGAACACCGGGGAGCTGTTTTTT
CDR3aa: CASSEYFTEANTGELFF

abundance: -
len: 14
j_gene: TRBJ1-1
v_gene: TRBV19
d_gene: -
CDR3nt: TGTGCCAGTAGTATTCAAGGGGATTACACTGAAGCTTTCTTT
CDR3aa: CASSIQGDYTEAFF

abundance: -
len: 13
j_gene: TRBJ1-2
v_gene: TRBV15
d_gene: -
CDR3nt: TGTGCCACCAGCACCCGGGCAGGGAACGGCTACACCTTC
CDR3aa: CATSTRAGNGYTF

abundance: many
len: 14
j_gene: TRBJ1-2
v_gene: TRBV5-6
d_gene: -
CDR3nt: TGTGCCAGCAGCTTGGACAGGGCCGGCTATGGCTACACCTTC
CDR3aa: CASSLDRAGYGYTF

abundance: few
len: 14
j_gene: TRBJ2-3
v_gene: TRBV5-1
d_gene: -
CDR3nt: TGCGCCAGCAGCTTGGCCGGGCCGGCAGATACGCAGTATTTT
CDR3aa: CASSLAGPADTQYF

abundance: -
len: 14
j_gene: TRBJ1-3
v_gene: TRBV29-1
d_gene: -
CDR3nt: TGCAGCGTTGAAGATCTTCGAGATGGAAACACCATATATTTT
CDR3aa: CSVEDLRDGNTIYF

abundance: -
len: 15
j_gene: TRBJ2-7
v_gene: TRBV2
d_gene: -
CDR3nt: TGTGCCAGCAGTGATCCGGGGGTTGGAACCTACGAGCAGTACTTC
CDR3aa: CASSDPGVGTYEQYF

abundance: -
len: 15
j_gene: TRBJ2-2
v_gene: TRBV12-3/TRBV12-4
d_gene: -
CDR3nt: TGTGCCAGCAGTTTAACGGGGGCAGGGACCGGGGAGCTGTTTTTT
CDR3aa: CASSLTGAGTGELFF

abundance: few
len: 16
j_gene: TRBJ2-6
v_gene: TRBV4-1
d_gene: -
CDR3nt: TGCGCCAGCAGCCCTCGGGGTCCCTCTGGGGCCAACGTCCTGACTTTC
CDR3aa: CASSPRGPSGANVLTF

abundance: -
len: 15
j_gene: TRBJ2-1
v_gene: TRBV13
d_gene: -
CDR3nt: TGTGCCAGCAGCCCTCCCGGGACCCCCTGGCATGAGCAGTTCTTC
CDR3aa: CASSPPGTPWHEQFF

abundance: -
len: 16
j_gene: TRBJ2-7
v_gene: TRBV12-5
d_gene: TRBD2
CDR3nt: TGTGCTAGTGGTTTTTCAGACGCCCGGGAGGCCTACGAGCAGTACTTC
CDR3aa: CASGFSDAREAYEQYF

abundance: -
len: 16
j_gene: TRBJ2-7
v_gene: TRBV3-1
d_gene: TRBD1
CDR3nt: TGTGCCAGCAGCCAAGCCGGGACAGGGGACGACTACGAGCAGTACTTC
CDR3aa: CASSQAGTGDDYEQYF

abundance: once
len: 16
j_gene: TRBJ2-3
v_gene: TRBV4-3
d_gene: -
CDR3nt: TGCGCCAGCAGCCAAGTTTGGGGGGTTGGCACAGATACGCAGTATTTT
CDR3aa: CASSQVWGVGTDTQYF

abundance: few
len: 16
j_gene: TRBJ1-3
v_gene: TRBV10-3
d_gene: TRBD1
CDR3nt: TGTGCCATCAGCTTGGGACAGACCGACTCTGGAAACACCATATATTTT
CDR3aa: CAISLGQTDSGNTIYF

abundance: -
len: 12
j_gene: TRBJ2-5
v_gene: TRBV12-3/TRBV12-4
d_gene: -
CDR3nt: TGTGCCAGCACTCCCGGGGAAGAGACCCAGTACTTC
CDR3aa: CASTPGEETQYF

abundance: once
len: 13
j_gene: TRBJ1-1
v_gene: TRBV5-4
d_gene: -
CDR3nt: TGTGCCAGCAGCCCTCAAGGGGGGCTAGAAGCTTTCTTT
CDR3aa: CASSPQGGLEAFF

abundance: few
len: 15
j_gene: TRBJ1-1
v_gene: TRBV7-6
d_gene: -
CDR3nt: TGTGCCAGCAGCGCGGGTGGGTACCCGAACACTGAAGCTTTCTTT
CDR3aa: CASSAGGYPNTEAFF